What follows describes a single T cell receptor (beta chain). The data were obtained in a study of OX40 agonist ivuxolimab in advanced cancers. Profiling relied on immunoSEQ multiplex PCR, and the TCRdb table lists in-frame clones only, not all of them. Here the sample spans 70,000 or so clones, roughly 80% being singletons. This CDR3 region has 16 residues. Trimming took 0 bases from V and 5 from J, leaving 15 bases between them. Germline V lookup: CDR1 SGHNT, CDR2 YENEEA. The chain links TRBV11-3 to TRBJ2-3, with D perhaps matching TRBD1 or TRBD2 (7 bases each). Sequencing used CD4+ or CD8+ T cells sorted from blood, obtained in a trial of the OX40 agonist ivuxolimab. The TCR was taken from an adult with an advanced solid tumor such as melanoma, head and neck, liver or kidney cancer. The CDR3 nucleotides are TGTGCCAGCAGCTTAGAGTCCAGGGGGGGCCGAGATACGCAGTATTTT. Its protein is CASSLESRGGRDTQYF.